This T cell receptor beta chain was obtained from a study of T cells expressing NK-cell markers (dated by TCRdb to the early 2020s). Concerning the study at large: Fewer than ten donors provided sorted CD3+CD56+NKG2C+, CD3+CD56+NKG2C- and CD3+CD56-NKG2C+ T-cell subsets, whose TCR beta-chain repertoires were profiled. Among the eight sequenced donors, only one was HCMV-seronegative, while the other seven were HCMV-seropositive. Illumina HiSeq 2000/2500, MiSeq or NextSeq was used to sequence libraries as 2 x 150 bp reads. All eight donors whose samples were sequenced were randomly selected healthy volunteers, three of them men and five women.

The CDR3 numbers 15 residues from cysteine through phenylalanine. The DNA is not on file. The germline V gene (reference sequence) specifies PRHDT as CDR1 and FYEKMQ as CDR2. What the authors observed across the whole study: Those dominant clonotypes were again the most abundant among CD3+CD56-NKG2C+ cells in several donors, at roughly 25-65%. Whether the expanded NKG2C-expressing T cell clones were specific for HCMV antigens was left unclear. In more than five donors, the dominant CD3+CD56+NKG2C+ clonotypes ranked among the top 10 CD8+ clonotypes, making up 1.0-7.0% of CD8+ T cells.

Sequencing instrument: Illumina HiSeq 2000. 5'RACE template switching, by which a universal primer site and unique molecular identifiers were added, was used to make TCR beta cDNA libraries. cDNA synthesis was primed from the TCR beta constant segment and was followed by two successive PCR amplification steps. For the original study's pipeline: MIGEC handled demultiplexing of the reads and grouping by UMI, while MiTCR was used to assemble and quantify clonotypes. Only TCR cDNA sequences supported by at least two reads were kept to exclude erroneous sequences. The tcR package was used for downstream repertoire analysis, with clonotypes matched between fractions based on CDR3 nucleotide sequence plus V segment. VDJmatch was used to annotate antigen specificity against VDJdb, with one amino acid substitution in CDR3 allowed. Reads reprocessed by TCRdb are summarized as one entry per CDR3 protein sequence, and DNA is absent. For this entry, the V and J calls and clone size follow TCRdb and not the study's own pipeline. This sample's clone table shows tens of thousands of distinct CDR3 sequences. Roughly 60% of the sample goes to the ten largest clones.

To note about this clonotype: Its binding antigen is unknown.

A commercial ELISA kit detecting HCMV-specific IgG in serum was used to determine HCMV serostatus. Ficoll density gradient centrifugation was used to isolate peripheral blood mononuclear cells from blood. The sequence was collected from a woman aged 18 to 75 in good health. Sequenced: blood T cells: a sorted CD56 or NKG2C T cell subset, CD4+ or CD8+ T cells, or bulk PBMC T cells (not recorded which). The rearranged segments are TRBV13 and TRBJ2-5; the D call of TRBD2 rests on TCRdb alone, since no DNA is present to check it. The CDR3 reads CASSLVTAGQETQYF.